Below, 24 T cell receptor beta chains from the same sample are listed, as sequenced in a study of cytomegalovirus exposure and HLA in healthy donors. Vbeta (60) and Jbeta (13) primers were used in the PCR. The protocol was immunoSEQ multiplex PCR, while the TCRdb copy is restricted to in-frame clones and leaves out a portion. The sample lists 120,000 or so clones; 76% were seen once. Sample: PBMCs. Receptors were obtained from a man aged 25 to 45 in good health and CMV-seropositive.

This chain uses TRBV4-3 with TRBJ2-7, with a tentative D call TRBD1 (7 bases). Germline loops: CDR1 LGHNA, CDR2 YSLEER. The V gene lost 0 bases and the J gene lost 4 bases, with 16 bases spanning the gap. CDR3 length: 16 amino acids. The CDR3 region is CASSQDEWRGRYEQYF. The DNA for the CDR3 is TGCGCCAGCAGCCAAGATGAGTGGAGGGGGCGGTACGAGCAGTACTTC.

This clone was detected only a few times. The genes are TRBV28 and TRBJ2-7; a weak D match, TRBD1 (8 bases). CDR1 is MDHEN and CDR2 is SYDVKM in the germline V gene. There are 14 residues in the CDR3. Trimming removed 4 bases at V and 3 bases at J, with 13 bases between. CDR3 nucleotide sequence: TGTGCCAGCAGTTCGACAGGGGAGGGCTACGAGCAGTACTTC. It translates to CASSSTGEGYEQYF.

The V gene is TRBV9, the J gene TRBJ2-3, with D hard to call. CDR1 SGDLS and CDR2 YYNGEE come from the germline V gene. V gave up 3 bases and J gave up 2 bases, with 7 bases separating them. The CDR3 sequence is 13 residues long. The CDR3: CASSGGATDTQYF. The CDR3 coding sequence is TGTGCCAGCAGCGGAGGCGCCACAGATACGCAGTATTTT.

The chain joins TRBV4-3 to TRBJ2-3; 7 bases agree with TRBD2. The length of the CDR3 is 13 residues. The germline gives CDR1 LGHNA, CDR2 YSLEER. V lost 8 bases and J lost 2; bases outside the gene matches: 4. CDR3 coding DNA: TGCGCCAGCGGGGGGACTAACACAGATACGCAGTATTTT. As protein: CASGGTNTDTQYF.

This clone has only a few counts. This chain connects TRBV6-5 to TRBJ1-4, with a possible D match to TRBD1 (6 bases). The germline V gene encodes CDR1 MNHEY and CDR2 SVGAGI. The CDR3 consists of 14 residues. V dropped 6 bases and J dropped 3 bases, with 11 bases sitting between them. Here the CDR3 reads CASSLDRSNEKLFF. The CDR3 region has the DNA TGTGCCAGCAGCCTAGACAGGTCTAATGAAAAACTGTTTTTT.

V is TRBV12-2 and J is TRBJ2-5; TRBD2 is the table's D call and was not checked against the DNA. TRBV12-2 is shown as a pseudogene. The CDR3 spans 15 residues. In DNA, the CDR3 is TGTGCAAGTCGCGGCGGGACTAGCGGGGAAGAGACCCAGTACTTC. This translates into CASRGGTSGEETQYF.

The chain recombines TRBV7-9 with TRBJ2-7; no reliable D call. The CDR3 extends over 13 amino acids. V lost 5 bases to trimming and J lost 0 bases, with 8 bases between them. Germline V CDR1 and CDR2: SEHNR, FQNEAQ (reference sequence). The CDR3 here is CASSRGYSYEQYF. CDR3 nucleotide sequence: TGTGCCAGCAGCCGCGGCTACTCCTACGAGCAGTACTTC.

The chain couples TRBV5-8 to TRBJ2-3, with 7 bases identical to TRBD1. Trimming cost V 2 bases and J 2 bases; bases outside gene matches: 2. Germline CDR1 reads SGHTS; CDR2 reads YDEGEE. The CDR3 runs 14 residues. This chain's CDR3 is CASSFQGDTDTQYF. The CDR3 DNA reads as TGTGCCAGCAGCTTCCAGGGGGACACAGATACGCAGTATTTT.

The genes are TRBV23-1 and TRBJ2-7; the match to TRBD1 covers 8 bases. TRBV23-1 is noted as an ORF with a role that remains uncertain. With 2 bases clipped from V and 4 bases from J, the junction kept 4 bases outside the gene matches. This CDR3 spans 14 amino acids. The CDR3, as DNA: TGCGCCAGCAGTCAACCAGGACAGGGTTACGAGCAGTACTTC. Translation: CASSQPGQGYEQYF.

On this clone: One end of the junction does not line up with germline, which may come from a read error. The gene calls are TRBV4-1 and TRBJ2-5; perhaps TRBD1 as D (6 bases). This CDR3 has 15 amino acids. Germline V gene data show CDR1 as MGHRA and CDR2 as YSYEKL. CDR3 nucleotides: TGCGCCAGCAGCCAAGAAGACAGGACTCAAGAGGCCCAGTACTTC. Translating it yields CASSQEDRTQEAQYF.

This clone occurred a few times. The chain carries TRBV4-3 and TRBJ2-7, with TRBD2 matching over 13 bases. After removal of 3 bases from V and 4 bases from J, the junction contained 3 bases not matched to a gene. The CDR3 sequence is 15 residues long. Germline V gives CDR1 LGHNA, CDR2 YSLEER. The CDR3 protein is CASSQGTSGAYEQYF. In nucleotides, the CDR3 is TGCGCCAGCAGCCAGGGGACTAGCGGGGCTTACGAGCAGTACTTC.

There are a few counts of this clone. V gene TRBV10-3 combines with J gene TRBJ2-5, with 7 nucleotides matching TRBD2. V shed 4 bases and J 2 bases; nucleotides not matched to a gene: 13. The length of the CDR3 is 17 residues. CDR1 and CDR2 (germline): ENHRY, SYGVKD. The CDR3 DNA reads TGTGCCATCAGTGCGCCCCTTGGCGGGGGAGAGCAAGAGACCCAGTACTTC. The encoded protein is CAISAPLGGGEQETQYF.

The chain couples TRBV6-5 to TRBJ1-5, with D unresolved. The CDR3 is 15 amino acids. Trimming left V 0 bases short and J 4 bases short, with 10 bases between. Germline CDR1 MNHEY, CDR2 SVGAGI. CDR3 in DNA: TGTGCCAGCAGTTACTCGCGTCATCGGAATCAGCCCCAGCATTTT. This translates into CASSYSRHRNQPQHF.

The chain joins TRBV27 to TRBJ2-7; D is ambiguous. Trimming removed 5 bases at V and 3 bases at J, with 17 bases between. The CDR3 consists of 15 residues. Germline CDR1 is MNHEY and CDR2 is SMNVEV (reference sequence). DNA of the CDR3: TGTGCCAGCAGTGCCTTGGCAGGAAAGTACTACGAGCAGTACTTC. This encodes CASSALAGKYYEQYF.

This sequence joins TRBV2 and TRBJ1-5; the match to TRBD1 covers 9 bases. This CDR3 contains 18 residues. CDR1 is SNHLY, CDR2 FYNNEI, per germline. V shed 6 bases, J shed 1 base, and the junction held 13 bases outside the gene matches. The CDR3 DNA reads TGTGCCAGCAGGGGGATGGGGACAGGGCTTCGGAGCAATCAGCCCCAGCATTTT. It encodes CASRGMGTGLRSNQPQHF.

This clone turned up a few times. The chain joins TRBV6-5 to TRBJ2-7; 10 positions agree with TRBD2. Germline V lookup: CDR1 MNHEY, CDR2 SVGAGI. The V and J ends lost 2 bases and 3 bases, in that order; junction bases with no gene match: 4. The CDR3 is made up of 15 amino acids. CDR3 loop: CASSYGLAGDYEQYF. DNA for the CDR3: TGTGCCAGCAGTTACGGGCTAGCGGGGGACTACGAGCAGTACTTC.

The chain uses TRBV7-2 and TRBJ2-1, with D maybe TRBD1 (6 bases). Trimming removed 4 bases from V and 4 bases from J, with 14 bases in between. The CDR3 totals 15 residues. Germline loops: CDR1 SGHTA, CDR2 FQGNSA. Written as DNA, the CDR3 is TGTGCCAGCAGCTCTGGGCAGGGGCCTTACAATGAGCAGTTCTTC. Protein sequence: CASSSGQGPYNEQFF.

CDR3 in amino acids: CASSLEGLNTGELFF. CDR3 nucleotide sequence: TGTGCCAGCAGCTTGGAGGGGTTGAACACCGGGGAGCTGTTTTTT. The chain uses TRBV5-4 and TRBJ2-2, with D possibly matching TRBD1 (5 bases). The CDR3 spans 15 residues. Trimming stripped 0 bases from V and 1 base from J, with 7 bases between. Germline CDR1 reads SGHNT; CDR2 reads YYREEE (reference sequence).

This chain uses TRBV4-1 with TRBJ2-1; a weak D match, TRBD1 (5 bases). The CDR3 consists of 16 residues. The germline V gene encodes CDR1 MGHRA and CDR2 YSYEKL. Trimming stripped 5 bases from V and 0 bases from J, with 14 bases between. CDR3 coding DNA: TGCGCCAGCAGCGACAGCCGATGGAGCTCCTACAATGAGCAGTTCTTC. Translated: CASSDSRWSSYNEQFF.

CDR3 protein: CAWSFGGRDSPLHF. CDR3 coding DNA: TGTGCCTGGAGTTTTGGAGGGAGAGATTCACCCCTCCACTTT. The chain recombines TRBV30 with TRBJ1-6; D is undetermined. The CDR3 spans 14 residues. In germline, CDR1 is GTSNPN, CDR2 SVGIG (reference sequence). V was shortened by 2 bases and J by 8 bases, with 13 bases between the two germline ends.

The chain carries TRBV9 and TRBJ2-5, with 8 bases that match TRBD2. The CDR3 sequence is 15 residues long. The germline V gene has CDR1 SGDLS and CDR2 YYNGEE. With V trimmed by 3 bases and J by 5 bases, 9 bases remained unmatched. CDR3 bases: TGTGCCAGCAGCGAGGGGGGACTAGTTGGGGAGACCCAGTACTTC. Protein: CASSEGGLVGETQYF.

The V gene is TRBV30, the J gene TRBJ1-5; the D is unclear. Trimming took 1 base from V and 0 from J, leaving 13 bases between them. CDR1 and CDR2 from the germline V gene are GTSNPN and SVGIG (reference sequence). CDR3 length equals 16 residues. CDR3 in amino acids: CAWSEALYYSNQPQHF. The CDR3 nucleotides read TGTGCCTGGAGTGAGGCACTATATTATAGCAATCAGCCCCAGCATTTT.

V is TRBV28 and J is TRBJ2-5; TRBD1 agrees at 8 bases. CDR3 length: 14 residues. V lost 5 bases and J lost 1; bases outside the gene matches: 3. Germline V CDR1 and CDR2: MDHEN, SYDVKM. CDR3 nucleotide sequence: TGTGCCAGCAGTCAGGGACAGGTCCAAGAGACCCAGTACTTC. Its translation: CASSQGQVQETQYF. The full variable domain, with the rest looked up from reference TRBV28 and TRBJ2-5, is DVKVTQSSRYLVKRTGEKVFLECVQDMDHENMFWYRQDPGLGLRLIYFSYDVKMKEKGDIPEGYSVSREKKERFSLILESASTNQTSMYLCASSQGQVQETQYFGPGTRLLVL.

This clone was recorded only once. This rearrangement joins TRBV4-3 to TRBJ2-5; D remains ambiguous. V lost 0 bases, J lost 6 bases, and 8 bases lay in between. The CDR3 covers 13 residues. Germline loops: CDR1 LGHNA, CDR2 YSLEER. CDR3: CASSQDRVKTQYF. Here the CDR3 DNA reads TGCGCCAGCAGCCAAGATCGAGTAAAGACCCAGTACTTC.